The rows below give T cell receptor beta chains drawn from one sample of a study of blood T cells in healthy people across ages. TCRdb re-called the 5' RACE reads through MiXCR, storing one row per CDR3 protein. Of roughly 1 million distinct CDR3 sequences in the sample, about 25% are singletons; the top ten hold around 0.75%. These data were also filed under a second study, of T cells of mothers and their children.

Sequences were obtained from blood. The receptors originated from a girl aged 2 to 10 in good health. CDR3s include the opening cysteine and the closing phenylalanine or tryptophan. D genes are given only for firm matches. Only some rows state a clone size, as once, few, many or a class for expanded clones.

clone size	V gene	D gene	J gene	CDR3 protein	CDR3 DNA
NA	TRBV13	NA	TRBJ2-1	CASSEYRVVEQFF	TGTGCCAGCAGCGAATACAGGGTTGTTGAGCAGTTCTTC
few	TRBV3-1	TRBD2	TRBJ2-1	CASSQALATSSYNEQFF	TGTGCCAGCAGCCAAGCACTAGCGACCAGCTCCTACAATGAGCAGTTCTTC
few	TRBV5-1	TRBD2	TRBJ2-5	CASALGTWGTSGSDETQYF	TGCGCCAGCGCCCTTGGAACATGGGGGACTAGCGGGAGTGACGAGACCCAGTACTTC
few	TRBV7-9	NA	TRBJ1-4	CASSFRAGNEKLFF	TGTGCCAGCAGCTTCCGGGCTGGTAATGAAAAACTGTTTTTT
NA	TRBV9	NA	TRBJ2-7	CASSVGDVSYEQYF	TGTGCCAGCAGCGTAGGGGACGTCTCCTACGAGCAGTACTTC
NA	TRBV20-1	NA	TRBJ1-2	CSAINPTRGYGYTF	TGCAGTGCTATTAACCCAACAAGAGGCTATGGCTACACCTTC
NA	TRBV20-1	NA	TRBJ1-5	CSATWGNQPQHF	TGCAGTGCTACCTGGGGCAATCAGCCCCAGCATTTT
NA	TRBV7-2	NA	TRBJ2-1	CASSLNTGSYLEQFF	TGTGCCAGCAGCTTAAATACAGGGTCTTACCTCGAGCAGTTCTTC
NA	TRBV7-8	NA	TRBJ1-1	CASSLSGGWTEAFF	TGTGCCAGCAGCTTATCTGGGGGTTGGACTGAAGCTTTCTTT
NA	TRBV3-1	NA	TRBJ2-5	CASSREDGQETQYF	TGTGCCAGCAGCCGGGAGGATGGGCAAGAGACCCAGTACTTC
NA	TRBV9	NA	TRBJ2-7	CASSRGSPLEQYF	TGTGCCAGCAGCCGGGGATCCCCTCTCGAGCAGTACTTC
NA	TRBV2	TRBD2	TRBJ2-5	CASSPGGLEETQYF	TGTGCCAGCAGTCCCGGGGGGTTGGAGGAGACCCAGTACTTC